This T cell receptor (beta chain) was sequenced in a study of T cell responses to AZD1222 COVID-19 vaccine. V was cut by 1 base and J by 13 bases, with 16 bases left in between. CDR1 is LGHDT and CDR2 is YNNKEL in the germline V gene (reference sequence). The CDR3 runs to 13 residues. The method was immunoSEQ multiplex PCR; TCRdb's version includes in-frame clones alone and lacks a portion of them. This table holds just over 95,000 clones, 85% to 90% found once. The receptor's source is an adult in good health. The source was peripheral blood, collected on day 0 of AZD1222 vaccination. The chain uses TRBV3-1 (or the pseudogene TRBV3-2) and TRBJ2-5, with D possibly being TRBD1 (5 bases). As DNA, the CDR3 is TGTGCCAGCAGCCAAGCATGGACAATTTTTCCGTACTTC. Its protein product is CASSQAWTIFPYF.